Below are 26 T cell receptor beta chains sequenced from a single sample in a study of cytomegalovirus exposure and HLA in healthy donors. The primer mix had 60 Vbeta and 13 Jbeta primers. Repertoires were generated with immunoSEQ multiplex PCR, while TCRdb's copy carries only in-frame clones and drops some. The repertoire holds 55,000 to 80,000 clones, 70% to 75% seen once, with approximately 21% in the top ten. The specimen sequenced was PBMCs. These receptor sequences come from a woman aged 30 to 39 in good health and CMV-seropositive.

The chain uses TRBV4-2 and TRBJ2-5; D is unresolved. V gave up 1 base and J gave up 4 bases, with 7 bases separating them. Per the germline V gene, CDR1 is LGHNA and CDR2 is YNFKEQ. The CDR3 loop spans 13 amino acids. The CDR3, as DNA: TGTGCCAGCAGCCAAGGCGATACAGAGACCCAGTACTTC. It yields the protein CASSQGDTETQYF.

The rearrangement uses TRBV4-1 and TRBJ2-3; maybe TRBD1 (5 bases). From germline, CDR1 is MGHRA and CDR2 YSYEKL. Trimming took 1 base from V and 6 from J, leaving 14 bases between them. The CDR3 is 15 amino acids. The CDR3 spells CASSQVGLGADTQYF. The CDR3 DNA sequence: TGCGCCAGCAGCCAAGTAGGGCTAGGGGCGGATACGCAGTATTTT.

This chain links TRBV7-8 with TRBJ1-2; the match to TRBD1 covers 9 bases. The CDR3 spans 16 residues. J was trimmed by 2 bases and V by 5 bases; bases with no gene match: 9. Germline-derived CDR1 and CDR2 are SGHVS and FQNEAQ. CDR3 nucleotide sequence: TGTGCCAGCAGCCCTTTTGGGGACAGGGCAAACTATGGCTACACCTTC. It translates to CASSPFGDRANYGYTF.

This clone was picked up a small number of times. The CDR3, as DNA: TGTGCCAGCAGTTTCTATCGCCCCTCGGGACAGGCAAACTCTGGGGCCAACGTCCTGACTTTC. This encodes CASSFYRPSGQANSGANVLTF. V usage is TRBV28 and J usage is TRBJ2-6; 8 positions match TRBD1. Per germline, CDR1 MDHEN and CDR2 SYDVKM. Losses at the gene ends were 3 bases for V and 0 bases for J; bases not matched to a gene: 16. The CDR3 runs 21 residues.

The V gene is TRBV5-1, the J gene TRBJ2-2; no definite D call. Germline loops: CDR1 SGHRS, CDR2 YFSETQ. The CDR3 extends over 14 amino acids. The V gene lost 0 bases and the J gene lost 5 bases, with 8 bases spanning the gap. CDR3: CASSLDPRTGELFF. The CDR3 DNA reads as TGCGCCAGCAGCTTGGATCCGCGGACCGGGGAGCTGTTTTTT.

The chain uses TRBV29-1 and TRBJ1-1, with TRBD1 matching over 7 bases. CDR1 and CDR2 from the germline V gene are SQVTM and ANQGSEA. This CDR3 region has 16 residues. J was trimmed by 1 base and V by 4 bases; bases with no gene match: 12. This CDR3 reads CSVAFPGTVRNTEAFF. CDR3 nucleotides: TGCAGCGTTGCCTTTCCCGGGACAGTAAGGAACACTGAAGCTTTCTTT.

This clone turned up a few times. The CDR3 here is CASSSGDSSGNTIYF. The CDR3 DNA is TGTGCCAGCAGTTCAGGTGACAGCTCTGGAAACACCATATATTTT. This chain joins TRBV6-6 and TRBJ1-3, with D perhaps matching TRBD1 (5 bases). CDR3 length equals 15 residues. V was trimmed by 4 bases and J by 0 bases, leaving 10 bases between them. CDR1 is MNHNY, CDR2 SVGAGI, per germline (reference sequence).

The V gene is TRBV7-6, the J gene TRBJ2-5; D is ambiguous. The V end was cut by 5 bases, the J end by 3 bases, with 10 bases between. The germline gives CDR1 SGHVS, CDR2 FNYEAQ. This CDR3 comprises 13 residues. CDR3 DNA: TGTGCCAGCAGCCTTACCCCTAAAGAGACCCAGTACTTC. This gives the protein CASSLTPKETQYF.

This chain connects TRBV28 to TRBJ1-2; D remains unclear. The CDR3 has 16 residues. Trimming shortened V by 6 bases and J by 6 bases, and 23 bases separated the two germline ends. Germline V gene data show CDR1 as MDHEN and CDR2 as SYDVKM. The CDR3 coding sequence is TGTGCCAGCAGACCTAAAGGACTGATCAAGCTAGATGGCTACACCTTC. Residues: CASRPKGLIKLDGYTF.

This chain connects TRBV28 to TRBJ2-7, with D maybe TRBD2 (5 bases). Trimming took off 6 bases at V and 6 bases at J, with 15 bases between the two ends. CDR3 size: 13 residues. CDR1 is MDHEN and CDR2 is SYDVKM in the germline V gene. This CDR3 is CASSQRGSSEQYF. CDR3 nucleotide sequence: TGTGCCAGCAGCCAGCGAGGGTCGAGCGAGCAGTACTTC.

The chain joins TRBV5-1 to TRBJ2-7; 12 bases fit TRBD2. The CDR3 consists of 17 residues. CDR1 is SGHRS and CDR2 is YFSETQ in the germline V gene. V trimming: 3 bases; J trimming: 2 bases; junction bases outside the gene matches: 9. The CDR3 bases are TGCGCCAGCAGCTCCTGGACTAGCGGGACAGTCACCTACGAGCAGTACTTC. Translated: CASSSWTSGTVTYEQYF. The full variable domain, its missing parts supplied by reference TRBV5-1 and TRBJ2-7, is KAGVTQTPRYLIKTRGQQVTLSCSPISGHRSVSWYQQTPGQGLQFLFEYFSETQRNKGNFPGRFSGRQFSNSRSEMNVSTLELGDSALYLCASSSWTSGTVTYEQYFGPGTRLTVT.

V is TRBV30 and J is TRBJ1-2; weak D call: TRBD1 (6 bases). The CDR3 runs 13 residues. CDR1 GTSNPN and CDR2 SVGIG come from the germline V gene (reference sequence). The germline V and J ends were trimmed by 5 bases and 5 bases, with 15 bases remaining between them. The CDR3 sequence: CAWGKGQRYGYTF. The DNA for the CDR3 is TGTGCCTGGGGAAAAGGACAGCGTTATGGCTACACCTTC. Together with reference TRBV30 and TRBJ1-2, the CDR3 gives the full variable domain: SQTIHQWPATLVQPVGSPLSLECTVEGTSNPNLYWYRQAAGRGLQLLFYSVGIGQISSEVPQNLSASRPQDRQFILSSKKLLLSDSGFYLCAWGKGQRYGYTFGSGTRLTVV.

The rearrangement links TRBV5-6 to TRBJ2-3; 9 bases are a match to TRBD1. Germline CDR1 is SGHDT and CDR2 is YYEEEE. This CDR3 has 16 residues. V shed 3 bases and J 1 base; nucleotides not matched to a gene: 6. The CDR3 bases are TGTGCCAGCAGCTATGGGACAGGGACGGGCACAGATACGCAGTATTTT. Protein product: CASSYGTGTGTDTQYF. The full variable domain, with the rest looked up from reference TRBV5-6 and TRBJ2-3, is DAGVTQSPTHLIKTRGQQVTLRCSPKSGHDTVSWYQQALGQGPQFIFQYYEEEERQRGNFPDRFSGHQFPNYSSELNVNALLLGDSALYLCASSYGTGTGTDTQYFGPGTRLTVL.

The V and J genes are TRBV6-5 and TRBJ1-3; 7 bases are shared with TRBD1. Losses at the gene ends were 6 bases for V and 2 bases for J; bases not matched to a gene: 7. The CDR3 loop spans 15 amino acids. CDR1 is MNHEY, CDR2 SVGAGI, per germline. The CDR3 region has the DNA TGTGCCAGCAGCCAGGGGACAGCACCTGGAAACACCATATATTTT. Its translation is CASSQGTAPGNTIYF.

The rearrangement links TRBV30 to TRBJ1-2, with D maybe TRBD1 (6 bases). Trimming took 1 base from V and 4 from J, leaving 16 bases between them. This CDR3 contains 15 residues. Germline lookup yields CDR1 GTSNPN and CDR2 SVGIG (reference sequence). This CDR3 reads CAWSEWNRDIYGYTF. As DNA, the CDR3 is TGTGCCTGGAGTGAATGGAACAGGGACATCTATGGCTACACCTTC.

V is TRBV29-1 and J is TRBJ1-3; D gene unclear. The CDR3 is 13 amino acids. Germline lookup yields CDR1 SQVTM and CDR2 ANQGSEA. Trimming cost V 4 bases and J 8 bases, with 15 bases left between them. The CDR3 region has the DNA TGCAGCGTTGTTTATGGAGGTAGCCACACCATATATTTT. Protein product: CSVVYGGSHTIYF.

J is TRBJ2-7 and V is TRBV28; D uncertain. V lost 6 bases, J lost 5 bases, and 8 bases lay in between. The germline gives CDR1 MDHEN, CDR2 SYDVKM. CDR3 length equals 11 residues. This chain's CDR3 is CASSLTDEQYF. In DNA, the CDR3 is TGTGCCAGCAGCCTGACTGACGAGCAGTACTTC.

This chain uses TRBV6-5 with TRBJ2-7; 12 nucleotides align to TRBD2. Looked up from germline, CDR1 is MNHEY and CDR2 is SVGAGI. V was clipped by 5 bases and J by 2 bases; unmatched bases: 1. The CDR3 is made up of 14 amino acids. CDR3 amino acids: CASSLAGGPYEQYF. The CDR3 DNA is TGTGCCAGCAGTCTAGCGGGAGGGCCCTACGAGCAGTACTTC.

CDR3 in DNA: TGTGCCAGCAGCTTGGTGGGGGGGCAGAATGGCTACACCTTC. Protein sequence: CASSLVGGQNGYTF. This chain joins TRBV5-6 and TRBJ1-2; D is possibly TRBD1 (6 bases). Germline V gives CDR1 SGHDT, CDR2 YYEEEE. The ends were cut back, 0 bases at V and 6 bases at J, with 12 bases in the middle. This CDR3 region has 14 residues.

This clone was observed once. This chain links TRBV29-1 with TRBJ1-3; TRBD1 matches at 9 bases. The CDR3 totals 15 residues. V lost 4 bases to trimming and J lost 0 bases; unmatched junction nucleotides: 4. Germline CDR1 is SQVTM and CDR2 is ANQGSEA. CDR3 protein: CSVGDRAASGNTIYF. CDR3 nucleotide sequence: TGCAGCGTTGGGGACAGGGCCGCCTCTGGAAACACCATATATTTT.

This sequence joins TRBV30 and TRBJ2-1; possibly TRBD2 for D (6 bases). Germline-derived CDR1 and CDR2 are GTSNPN and SVGIG (reference sequence). The ends were cut back, 3 bases at V and 6 bases at J, with 12 bases in the middle. The CDR3 consists of 13 residues. The CDR3: CAWSDGGVNEQFF. The CDR3 bases are TGTGCCTGGAGCGACGGGGGAGTCAATGAGCAGTTCTTC. The full variable domain, in which reference TRBV30 and TRBJ2-1 provide the parts outside the CDR3, is SQTIHQWPATLVQPVGSPLSLECTVEGTSNPNLYWYRQAAGRGLQLLFYSVGIGQISSEVPQNLSASRPQDRQFILSSKKLLLSDSGFYLCAWSDGGVNEQFFGPGTRLTVL.

This clone was recorded once. The CDR3 reads CASSLGETQYF. The CDR3 DNA follows: TGTGCCAGCAGCCTCGGGGAGACCCAGTACTTC. This sequence joins TRBV25-1 and TRBJ2-5; D unresolved. Germline V lookup: CDR1 MGHDK, CDR2 SYGVNS. The length of the CDR3 is 11 residues. V shed 6 bases and J shed 5 bases, with 7 bases lying between them.

V is TRBV23-1 and J is TRBJ2-2; 9 nucleotides agree with TRBD1. TRBV23-1 is noted as an ORF with a role that remains uncertain. J was trimmed by 5 bases and V by 2 bases; bases with no gene match: 9. The CDR3 has 17 residues. CDR3 residues: CASSQRKGQGSTGELFF. For the CDR3, the DNA is TGCGCCAGCAGTCAAAGAAAGGGACAGGGTAGTACCGGGGAGCTGTTTTTT.

This clone was counted only a few times. J is TRBJ1-2 and V is TRBV29-1; tentatively, D is TRBD1 (6 bases). In germline, CDR1 is SQVTM, CDR2 ANQGSEA. The CDR3 is 15 residues long. Trimming removed 6 bases from V and 6 bases from J, with 23 bases in between. CDR3 residues: CSVPTPEGRGNGYTF. CDR3 DNA: TGCAGCGTACCGACCCCAGAAGGCAGGGGCAATGGCTACACCTTC.

The rearrangement joins TRBV11-2 to TRBJ2-2; a weak D match, TRBD2 (5 bases). The CDR3 covers 16 residues. Germline V gene lookup returns CDR1 SGHAT and CDR2 FQNNGV. Trimming removed 7 bases at V and 2 bases at J, with 17 bases between. In nucleotides, the CDR3 is TGTGCCAGCACCCTCCATTCCGGGGTAAACACCGGGGAGCTGTTTTTT. Translated, it gives CASTLHSGVNTGELFF.

J is TRBJ2-6 and V is TRBV29-1, with D unclear. V was clipped by 4 bases and J by 4 bases, with 17 bases between them. The CDR3 consists of 16 residues. Germline CDR1 reads SQVTM; CDR2 reads ANQGSEA. For the CDR3, the DNA is TGCAGCGTTGTCGAAAGGTGGGCAGTCGGGGCCAACGTCCTGACTTTC. It encodes CSVVERWAVGANVLTF.